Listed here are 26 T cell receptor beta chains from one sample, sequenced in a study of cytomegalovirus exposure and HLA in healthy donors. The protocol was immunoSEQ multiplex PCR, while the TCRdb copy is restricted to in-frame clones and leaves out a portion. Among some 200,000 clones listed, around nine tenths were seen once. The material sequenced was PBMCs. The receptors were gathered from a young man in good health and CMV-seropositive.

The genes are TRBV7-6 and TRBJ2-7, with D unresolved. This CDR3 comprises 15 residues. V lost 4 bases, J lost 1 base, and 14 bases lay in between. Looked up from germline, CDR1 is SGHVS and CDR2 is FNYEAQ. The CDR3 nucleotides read TGTGCCAGCAGCTGGAAGGGCAGCGCTTCCTACGAGCAGTACTTC. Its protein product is CASSWKGSASYEQYF.

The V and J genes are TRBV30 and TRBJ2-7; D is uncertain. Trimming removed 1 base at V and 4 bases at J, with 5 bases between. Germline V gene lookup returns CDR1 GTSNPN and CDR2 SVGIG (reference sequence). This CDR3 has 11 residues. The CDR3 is CAWSGGYEQYF. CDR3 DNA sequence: TGTGCCTGGAGTGGGGGTTACGAGCAGTACTTC. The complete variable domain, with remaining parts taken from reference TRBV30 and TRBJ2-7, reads SQTIHQWPATLVQPVGSPLSLECTVEGTSNPNLYWYRQAAGRGLQLLFYSVGIGQISSEVPQNLSASRPQDRQFILSSKKLLLSDSGFYLCAWSGGYEQYFGPGTRLTVT.

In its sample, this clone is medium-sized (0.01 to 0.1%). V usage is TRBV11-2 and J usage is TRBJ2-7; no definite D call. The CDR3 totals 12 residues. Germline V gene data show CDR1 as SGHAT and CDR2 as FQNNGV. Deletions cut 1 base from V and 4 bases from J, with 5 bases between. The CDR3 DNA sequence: TGTGCCAGCAGCTTAGGACAATACGAGCAGTACTTC. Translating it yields CASSLGQYEQYF.

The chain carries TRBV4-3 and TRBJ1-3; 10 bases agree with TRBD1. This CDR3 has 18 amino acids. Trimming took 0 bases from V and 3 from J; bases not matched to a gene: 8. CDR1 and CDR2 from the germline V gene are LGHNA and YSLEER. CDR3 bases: TGCGCCAGCAGCCAAGATTCCCTGACAGGGGGCGATGGAAACACCATATATTTT. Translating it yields CASSQDSLTGGDGNTIYF.

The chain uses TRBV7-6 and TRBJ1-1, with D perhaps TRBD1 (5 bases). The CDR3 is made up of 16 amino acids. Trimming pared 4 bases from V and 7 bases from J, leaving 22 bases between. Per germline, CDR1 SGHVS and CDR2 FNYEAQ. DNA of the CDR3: TGTGCCAGCAGCTCCGGCGGGGTCGGCGTTGGGGGTGAAGCTTTCTTT. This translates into CASSSGGVGVGGEAFF. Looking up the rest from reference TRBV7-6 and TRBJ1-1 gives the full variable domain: GAGVSQSPRYKVTKRGQDVALRCDPISGHVSLYWYRQALGQGPEFLTYFNYEAQQDKSGLPNDRFSAERPEGSISTLTIQRTEQRDSAMYRCASSSGGVGVGGEAFFGQGTRLTVV.

The CDR3 reads CASSPGPSPWEQYF. The CDR3 DNA is TGTGCCAGCAGTCCCGGACCCTCCCCCTGGGAGCAGTACTTC. The V call is TRBV28, the J call TRBJ2-7; the D is unclear. This CDR3 has 14 amino acids. Germline V gene data show CDR1 as MDHEN and CDR2 as SYDVKM. V was trimmed by 5 bases and J by 7 bases, leaving 18 bases between them.

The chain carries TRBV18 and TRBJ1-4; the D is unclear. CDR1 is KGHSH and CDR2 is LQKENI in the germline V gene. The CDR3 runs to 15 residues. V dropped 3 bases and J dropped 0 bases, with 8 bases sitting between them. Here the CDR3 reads CASSPSSATNEKLFF. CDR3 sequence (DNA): TGTGCCAGCTCACCCTCCTCTGCAACTAATGAAAAACTGTTTTTT.

This CDR3 reads CASSSDSSNQPQHF. The CDR3 DNA reads TGTGCCAGCAGCTCCGACAGCAGCAATCAGCCCCAGCATTTT. The rearrangement uses TRBV5-4 and TRBJ1-5, with a tentative D call TRBD1 (5 bases). Trimming removed 3 bases from V and 1 base from J, with 8 bases in between. This CDR3 is built from 14 residues. Germline CDR1 SGHNT, CDR2 YYREEE (reference sequence). The variable domain in full, completed from reference TRBV5-4 and TRBJ1-5, reads ETGVTQSPTHLIKTRGQQVTLRCSSQSGHNTVSWYQQALGQGPQFIFQYYREEENGRGNFPPRFSGLQFPNYSSELNVNALELDDSALYLCASSSDSSNQPQHFGDGTRLSIL.

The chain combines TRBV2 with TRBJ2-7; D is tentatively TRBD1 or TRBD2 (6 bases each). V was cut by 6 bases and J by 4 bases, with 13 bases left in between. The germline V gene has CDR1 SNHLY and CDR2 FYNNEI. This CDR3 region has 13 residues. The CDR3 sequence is CASSQGGFYEQYF. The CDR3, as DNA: TGTGCCAGCAGCCAAGGGGGGTTTTACGAGCAGTACTTC.

CDR3 bases: TGTGCCAGCAGCCTAGCGGAATCAGATACGCAGTATTTT. This gives the protein CASSLAESDTQYF. The chain has TRBV6-6 and TRBJ2-3; 7 bases are shared with TRBD2. The CDR3 length is 13 residues. CDR1 and CDR2 from the germline V gene are MNHNY and SVGAGI (reference sequence). The J segment lost 4 bases and the V segment lost 6 bases, leaving 4 bases of the junction unmatched.

The CDR3 is CASSFPTESYEQYF. In nucleotides, the CDR3 is TGCGCCAGCAGCTTTCCGACCGAGTCCTACGAGCAGTACTTC. The rearrangement joins TRBV5-1 to TRBJ2-7; no clear D. V lost 2 bases and J 1 base, leaving 10 bases between the germline ends. The CDR3 extends over 14 amino acids. The germline CDR1 and CDR2 sequences are SGHRS and YFSETQ.

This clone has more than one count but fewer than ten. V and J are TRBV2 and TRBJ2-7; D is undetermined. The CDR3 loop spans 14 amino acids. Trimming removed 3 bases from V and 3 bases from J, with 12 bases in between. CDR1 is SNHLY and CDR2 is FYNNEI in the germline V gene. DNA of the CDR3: TGTGCCAGCAGTGAGTTTGGCCTGAACTACGAGCAGTACTTC. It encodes CASSEFGLNYEQYF.

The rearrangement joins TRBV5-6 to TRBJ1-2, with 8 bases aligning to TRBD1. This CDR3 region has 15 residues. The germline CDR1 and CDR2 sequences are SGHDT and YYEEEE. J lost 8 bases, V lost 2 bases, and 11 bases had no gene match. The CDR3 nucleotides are TGTGCCAGCAGCTTAAGACAGGGGAAGTCTGGCGGCTACACCTTC. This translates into CASSLRQGKSGGYTF.

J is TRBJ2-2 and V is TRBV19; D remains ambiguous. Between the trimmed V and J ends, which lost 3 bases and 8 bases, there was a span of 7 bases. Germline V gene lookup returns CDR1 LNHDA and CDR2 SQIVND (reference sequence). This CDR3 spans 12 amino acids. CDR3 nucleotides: TGTGCCAGTAGTATTCGGTGGGGGGAGCTGTTTTTT. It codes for CASSIRWGELFF.

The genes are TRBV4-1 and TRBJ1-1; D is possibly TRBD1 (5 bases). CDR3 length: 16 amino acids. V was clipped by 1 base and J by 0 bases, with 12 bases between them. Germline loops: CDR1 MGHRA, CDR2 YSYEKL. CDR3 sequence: CASSQVVGLLNTEAFF. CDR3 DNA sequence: TGCGCCAGCAGCCAAGTTGTGGGACTGTTGAACACTGAAGCTTTCTTT.

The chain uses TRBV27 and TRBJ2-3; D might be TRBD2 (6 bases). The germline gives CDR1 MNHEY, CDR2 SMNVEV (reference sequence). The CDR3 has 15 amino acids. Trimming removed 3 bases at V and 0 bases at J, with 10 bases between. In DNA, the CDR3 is TGTGCCAGCAGTTTTTCCGGGACTAGCACAGATACGCAGTATTTT. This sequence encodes CASSFSGTSTDTQYF.

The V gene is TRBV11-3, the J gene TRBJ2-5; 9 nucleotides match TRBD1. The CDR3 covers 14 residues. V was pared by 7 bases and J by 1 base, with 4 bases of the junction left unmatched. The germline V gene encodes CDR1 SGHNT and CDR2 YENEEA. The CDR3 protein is CASTGQGTQETQYF. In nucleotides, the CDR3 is TGTGCCAGCACAGGACAGGGGACCCAAGAGACCCAGTACTTC.

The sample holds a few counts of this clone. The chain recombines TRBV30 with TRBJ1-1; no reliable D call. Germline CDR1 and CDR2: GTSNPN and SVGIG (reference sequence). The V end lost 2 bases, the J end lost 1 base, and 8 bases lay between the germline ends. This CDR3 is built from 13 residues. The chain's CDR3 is CAWSKDGNTEAFF. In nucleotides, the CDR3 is TGTGCCTGGAGTAAGGACGGGAACACTGAAGCTTTCTTT.

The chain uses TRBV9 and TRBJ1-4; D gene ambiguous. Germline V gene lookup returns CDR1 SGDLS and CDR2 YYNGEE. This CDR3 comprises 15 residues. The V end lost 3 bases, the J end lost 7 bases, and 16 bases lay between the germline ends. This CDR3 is CASSDNPGLGEKLFF. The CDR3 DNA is TGTGCCAGCAGCGATAATCCTGGACTGGGTGAAAAACTGTTTTTT.

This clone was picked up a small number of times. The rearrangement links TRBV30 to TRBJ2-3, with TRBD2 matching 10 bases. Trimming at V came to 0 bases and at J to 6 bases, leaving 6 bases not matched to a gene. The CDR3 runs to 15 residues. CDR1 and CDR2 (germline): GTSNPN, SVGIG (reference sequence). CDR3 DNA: TGTGCCTGGAGTGTGGGTAGCGGGGGGCGTGATACGCAGTATTTT. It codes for CAWSVGSGGRDTQYF. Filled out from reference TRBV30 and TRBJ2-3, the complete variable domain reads SQTIHQWPATLVQPVGSPLSLECTVEGTSNPNLYWYRQAAGRGLQLLFYSVGIGQISSEVPQNLSASRPQDRQFILSSKKLLLSDSGFYLCAWSVGSGGRDTQYFGPGTRLTVL.

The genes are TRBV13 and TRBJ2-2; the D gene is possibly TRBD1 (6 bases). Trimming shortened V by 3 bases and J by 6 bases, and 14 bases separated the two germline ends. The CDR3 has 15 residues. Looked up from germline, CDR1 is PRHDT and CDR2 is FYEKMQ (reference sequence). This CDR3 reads CASSFRGHKPGELFF. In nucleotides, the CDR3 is TGTGCCAGCAGCTTTAGGGGACATAAACCCGGGGAGCTGTTTTTT.

The CDR3 nucleotides read TGTGCCAGCAGTCCGGGACAGGGTAATCAGCCCCAGCATTTT. It translates to CASSPGQGNQPQHF. The V call is TRBV6-1, the J call TRBJ1-5; 9 bases are shared with TRBD1. V lost 5 bases to trimming and J lost 4 bases; unmatched junction nucleotides: 3. The CDR3 is 14 amino acids. CDR1 is MNHNS, CDR2 SASEGT, per germline.

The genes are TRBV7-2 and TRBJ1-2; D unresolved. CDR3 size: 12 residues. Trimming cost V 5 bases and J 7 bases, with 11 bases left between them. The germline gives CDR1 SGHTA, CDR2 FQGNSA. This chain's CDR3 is CASSLDNRGYTF. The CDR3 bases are TGTGCCAGCAGCCTTGACAATCGTGGCTACACCTTC. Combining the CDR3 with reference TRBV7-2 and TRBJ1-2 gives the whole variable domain GAGVSQSPSNKVTEKGKDVELRCDPISGHTALYWYRQSLGQGLEFLIYFQGNSAPDKSGLPSDRFSAERTGGSVSTLTIQRTQQEDSAVYLCASSLDNRGYTFGSGTRLTVV.

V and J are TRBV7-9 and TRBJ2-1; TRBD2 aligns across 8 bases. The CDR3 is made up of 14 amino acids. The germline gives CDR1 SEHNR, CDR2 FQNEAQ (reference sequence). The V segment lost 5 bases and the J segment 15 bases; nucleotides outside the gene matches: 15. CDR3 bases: TGTGCCAGCAGCCAGGGTACTAGCGGCCTAAGGTGGTTCTTC. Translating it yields CASSQGTSGLRWFF.

CDR3 in DNA: TGTGCCAGCAGCTTACCAGGGGGAGGTGCCGGGGAGCTGTTTTTT. This encodes CASSLPGGGAGELFF. V gene TRBV5-6 combines with J gene TRBJ2-2, with D maybe TRBD1 (7 bases). The CDR3 is 15 amino acids. Germline V lookup: CDR1 SGHDT, CDR2 YYEEEE. Trimming removed 2 bases at V and 6 bases at J, with 14 bases between. Full variable domain (outside the CDR3, taken from reference TRBV5-6 and TRBJ2-2): DAGVTQSPTHLIKTRGQQVTLRCSPKSGHDTVSWYQQALGQGPQFIFQYYEEEERQRGNFPDRFSGHQFPNYSSELNVNALLLGDSALYLCASSLPGGGAGELFFGEGSRLTVL.

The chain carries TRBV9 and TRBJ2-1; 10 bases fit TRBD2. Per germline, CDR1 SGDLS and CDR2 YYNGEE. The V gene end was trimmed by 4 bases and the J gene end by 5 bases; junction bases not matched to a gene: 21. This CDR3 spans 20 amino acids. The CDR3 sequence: CASSPQGWDVASGSDNEQFF. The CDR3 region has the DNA TGTGCCAGCAGCCCACAAGGCTGGGATGTGGCTAGCGGGAGTGACAATGAGCAGTTCTTC.